What follows are 32 T cell receptor beta chains derived from one specimen sequenced in a study of early T cells in non-severe SARS-CoV-2 infection. TCRdb independently ran MiXCR on the 5' RACE reads; one entry per CDR3 protein. The table has tens of thousands of distinct CDR3 sequences, 11% to 15% seen once; the top ten hold under 4%. Material for sequencing was whole blood. The receptors derive from an adult who was a healthcare worker with PCR-confirmed SARS-CoV-2 infection or an uninfected control (not recorded which).

The table lists this clonotype with many counts. The V gene is TRBV5-1, the J gene TRBJ2-1; D is unresolved. The CDR3 consists of 12 residues. The ends were cut back, 1 base at V and 9 bases at J, with 8 bases in the middle. Germline-derived CDR1 and CDR2 are SGHRS and YFSETQ. CDR3 bases: TGCGCCAGCAGCTTGTGGGGTAGTGAGCAGTTCTTC. Encoded protein: CASSLWGSEQFF.

There are many counts of this clonotype. This sequence joins TRBV7-8 and TRBJ2-3, with 13 bases matching TRBD2. CDR1 is SGHVS and CDR2 is FQNEAQ in the germline V gene. V lost 3 bases, J lost 5 bases, and 8 bases stayed unmatched. The CDR3 has 17 amino acids. The CDR3: CASSFSRGLAGKDTQYF. CDR3 DNA: TGTGCCAGCAGCTTCTCCAGGGGACTAGCGGGGAAAGATACGCAGTATTTT.

There are many counts of this clonotype. V usage is TRBV7-9 and J usage is TRBJ2-1, with D unclear. Germline V gene data show CDR1 as SEHNR and CDR2 as FQNEAQ (reference sequence). Between the trimmed V and J ends, which lost 2 bases and 8 bases, there was a span of 13 bases. CDR3 size: 14 residues. This chain's CDR3 is CASSLKPSFHEQFF. DNA for the CDR3: TGTGCCAGCAGCTTAAAACCCTCATTCCATGAGCAGTTCTTC.

This clonotype was counted at least ten times. This rearrangement joins TRBV20-1 to TRBJ2-1; D tentatively fits TRBD1 or TRBD2 (5 bases each). Trimming removed 6 bases at V and 1 base at J, with 10 bases between. The CDR3 is made up of 13 amino acids. Germline CDR1 reads DFQATT; CDR2 reads SNEGSKA (reference sequence). The CDR3 sequence is CSARDASYNEQFF. In DNA, the CDR3 is TGCAGTGCCCGGGACGCGTCCTACAATGAGCAGTTCTTC.

The sample holds many counts of this clonotype. The chain is built from TRBV9 and TRBJ2-1; 8 bases map to TRBD1. Unmatched junction bases numbered 9, after V lost 3 bases and J lost 10 bases. Germline assignment: CDR1 SGDLS and CDR2 YYNGEE. The CDR3 loop spans 14 amino acids. The CDR3 DNA is TGTGCCAGCAGCGCGGCACAGGGGGTGCGGGAGCAGTTCTTC. The encoded protein is CASSAAQGVREQFF.

This clonotype was observed a handful of times. The chain employs TRBV29-1 and TRBJ1-2, with 10 nucleotides matching TRBD1. From germline, CDR1 is SQVTM and CDR2 ANQGSEA. This CDR3 region has 14 residues. V lost 3 bases to trimming and J lost 6 bases; unmatched junction nucleotides: 7. The CDR3 is CSVDGTGVGNGYTF. CDR3 coding DNA: TGCAGCGTTGACGGGACAGGGGTCGGGAATGGCTACACCTTC.

This clonotype was seen many times. The chain couples TRBV12-3 or TRBV12-4 to TRBJ1-1; no clear D gene. The CDR3 is made up of 12 amino acids. Trimming removed 6 bases from V and 5 bases from J, with 10 bases in between. CDR3 nucleotide sequence: TGTGCCAGCAGCAACGACCCGACTGAAGCTTTCTTT. It encodes CASSNDPTEAFF.

This clonotype was counted many times. This rearrangement joins TRBV7-2 to TRBJ2-2; 12 bases line up with TRBD2. V was clipped by 6 bases and J by 7 bases; unmatched bases: 6. In germline, CDR1 is SGHTA, CDR2 FQGNSA. The CDR3 loop spans 15 amino acids. The CDR3 here is CASRPGTSGHGELFF. The CDR3 DNA follows: TGTGCCAGCAGACCAGGGACTAGCGGGCACGGGGAGCTGTTTTTT.

Comments on this clonotype: No conserved phenylalanine or tryptophan is present at the end of the CDR3, so a read error is the likely explanation. The limits of the CDR3 on the DNA are not certain, so only TCRdb's listed CDR3 is given. V is TRBV12-3 or TRBV12-4 and J is TRBJ2-1; the table gives TRBD1 as D, unverified against the DNA. The CDR3 totals 12 residues, both ends included. The CDR3 sequence is CASSLAQGQGAI.

Within the sample, this clonotype is medium-sized (0.01 to 0.1%). The V gene is TRBV18, the J gene TRBJ2-5; no definite D call. This CDR3 has 12 residues. Germline values: CDR1 KGHSH, CDR2 LQKENI. Trimming took 4 bases from V and 0 from J, leaving 3 bases between them. Here the CDR3 reads CASSLYQETQYF. In nucleotides, the CDR3 is TGTGCCAGCTCACTTTACCAAGAGACCCAGTACTTC.

CDR3 DNA: TGTGCCAGCAGCTCCCGGAGCGGGAGCTCCTACAATGAGCAGTTCTTC. Translated: CASSSRSGSSYNEQFF. This chain connects TRBV7-9 to TRBJ2-1, with 8 nucleotides matching TRBD2. CDR3 size: 16 residues. Germline V gene sequence: CDR1 SEHNR, CDR2 FQNEAQ (reference sequence). Losses at the gene ends were 4 bases for V and 0 bases for J; bases not matched to a gene: 5. Supplemented by reference TRBV7-9 and TRBJ2-1, the full variable domain reads DTGVSQNPRHKITKRGQNVTFRCDPISEHNRLYWYRQTLGQGPEFLTYFQNEAQLEKSRLLSDRFSAERPKGSFSTLEIQRTEQGDSAMYLCASSSRSGSSYNEQFFGPGTRLTVL.

In its sample, this clonotype was seen many times. V and J are TRBV18 and TRBJ2-3; TRBD2 matches at 7 bases. This CDR3 has 17 residues. CDR1 KGHSH and CDR2 LQKENI come from the germline V gene. V was pared by 3 bases and J by 6 bases, with 15 bases of the junction left unmatched. CDR3 nucleotide sequence: TGTGCCAGCTCACCCCCCAGGGTCGAGCGGGAAAGGGATACGCAGTATTTT. Protein product: CASSPPRVERERDTQYF.

This clonotype was seen repeatedly, ten times or more. The J gene is TRBJ2-1, the V gene TRBV7-2, with 8 bases matching TRBD2. The CDR3 totals 17 residues. Germline trimming cut 5 bases from V and 2 bases from J; bases unmatched to any gene: 11. CDR1 SGHTA and CDR2 FQGNSA come from the germline V gene. The CDR3 region has the DNA TGTGCCAGCAGCCCTCGGAGGCGGGAGGTCGCCTACAATGAGCAGTTCTTC. Translated: CASSPRRREVAYNEQFF. The variable domain in full, with the rest retrieved from reference TRBV7-2 and TRBJ2-1, is GAGVSQSPSNKVTEKGKDVELRCDPISGHTALYWYRQSLGQGLEFLIYFQGNSAPDKSGLPSDRFSAERTGGSVSTLTIQRTQQEDSAVYLCASSPRRREVAYNEQFFGPGTRLTVL.

This clonotype occurred once. A much more abundant neighbour one base away suggests this may be a read error. This chain uses TRBV6-5 with TRBJ1-2; D ambiguous. V dropped 0 bases and J dropped 8 bases, with 25 bases sitting between them. The germline gives CDR1 MNHEY, CDR2 SVGAGI. The CDR3 runs 18 residues. The chain's CDR3 is CASSYSYVRAVRRKGYTF. CDR3 DNA sequence: TGTGCCAGCAGTTACTCTTACGTACGGGCGGTGCGAAGGAAAGGCTACACCTTC.

Ten or more counts support this clonotype. The chain is built from TRBV5-1 and TRBJ2-7, with 11 bases aligning to TRBD1. Germline CDR1 and CDR2: SGHRS and YFSETQ. The CDR3 loop spans 17 amino acids. V lost 4 bases, J lost 2 bases, and 11 bases stayed unmatched. The CDR3 sequence is CASSPLPPGQGAYEQYF. DNA of the CDR3: TGCGCCAGCAGCCCGCTACCCCCGGGACAGGGGGCCTACGAGCAGTACTTC. The complete variable domain, with remaining parts taken from reference TRBV5-1 and TRBJ2-7, reads KAGVTQTPRYLIKTRGQQVTLSCSPISGHRSVSWYQQTPGQGLQFLFEYFSETQRNKGNFPGRFSGRQFSNSRSEMNVSTLELGDSALYLCASSPLPPGQGAYEQYFGPGTRLTVT.

This clonotype was counted at least ten times. V gene TRBV18 combines with J gene TRBJ1-6; D is unresolved. The CDR3 sequence is 15 residues long. The V end lost 2 bases, the J end lost 14 bases, and 19 bases lay between the germline ends. The germline V gene has CDR1 KGHSH and CDR2 LQKENI. CDR3 DNA sequence: TGTGCCAGCTCACCATCGGACCCCGGATCCTTCTCCCTCCACTTT. Translation: CASSPSDPGSFSLHF.

This chain connects TRBV11-1 to TRBJ1-2, with D hard to call. The ends were cut back, 6 bases at V and 3 bases at J, with 14 bases in the middle. CDR1 is SGHAT, CDR2 FQDESV, per germline (reference sequence). The CDR3 is 14 amino acids. The CDR3 protein is CASRGRVDYYGYTF. The CDR3 nucleotides are TGTGCCAGCAGAGGACGTGTGGATTACTATGGCTACACCTTC.

A word on this clonotype: A read error may account for a junction end that differs from germline. The V call is TRBV7-9, the J call TRBJ2-7, with 9 bases aligning to TRBD1. Germline CDR1 reads SEHNR; CDR2 reads FQNEAQ (reference sequence). The CDR3 contains 16 residues. CDR3 nucleotides: TGTACCAGCAGCTCCTCTGCCGGGACAGGGACCTACGAGCAGTACTTC. Its translation: CTSSSSAGTGTYEQYF.

This clonotype has only a few counts. The chain combines TRBV30 with TRBJ2-1; D remains ambiguous. Deletions cut 0 bases from V and 4 bases from J, with 4 bases between. Looked up from germline, CDR1 is GTSNPN and CDR2 is SVGIG (reference sequence). This CDR3 spans 12 amino acids. CDR3 in amino acids: CAWSVQYNEQFF. CDR3 coding DNA: TGTGCCTGGAGTGTTCAATACAATGAGCAGTTCTTC. The whole variable domain, filled in from reference TRBV30 and TRBJ2-1, reads SQTIHQWPATLVQPVGSPLSLECTVEGTSNPNLYWYRQAAGRGLQLLFYSVGIGQISSEVPQNLSASRPQDRQFILSSKKLLLSDSGFYLCAWSVQYNEQFFGPGTRLTVL.

This clonotype was seen a few times. The rearrangement links TRBV28 to TRBJ2-5; tentatively, D is TRBD1 (6 bases). CDR3 length: 17 residues. With 3 bases removed from V and 4 bases from J, the gap between germline ends came to 21 bases. Germline values: CDR1 MDHEN, CDR2 SYDVKM. CDR3 sequence: CASSFPRDKPHGETQYF. The CDR3, as DNA: TGTGCCAGCAGTTTCCCCCGGGACAAACCCCATGGAGAGACCCAGTACTTC.

This clonotype was counted ten times or more. This chain uses TRBV27 with TRBJ1-6; TRBD1 aligns across 8 bases. The CDR3 runs to 14 residues. Germline V gives CDR1 MNHEY, CDR2 SMNVEV (reference sequence). V gave up 3 bases and J gave up 10 bases; unmatched junction bases: 5. This CDR3 is CASSLGQVISPLHF. Here the CDR3 DNA reads TGTGCCAGCAGTTTGGGACAGGTGATATCACCCCTCCACTTT.

This clonotype has at least ten counts. V and J are TRBV5-6 and TRBJ2-5, with 7 nucleotides matching TRBD1. The V segment lost 4 bases and the J segment 5 bases; nucleotides outside the gene matches: 11. The germline V gene encodes CDR1 SGHDT and CDR2 YYEEEE. This CDR3 contains 15 residues. The CDR3 nucleotides are TGTGCCAGCAGCCCGTTACAGGGGTCAATGGAGACCCAGTACTTC. The encoded protein is CASSPLQGSMETQYF.

There are a few counts of this clonotype. The chain recombines TRBV9 with TRBJ2-2; D not resolved. V dropped 0 bases and J dropped 1 base, with 7 bases sitting between them. This CDR3 is built from 15 residues. Germline CDR1 and CDR2: SGDLS and YYNGEE. Here the CDR3 reads CASSVATVNTGELFF. CDR3 in DNA: TGTGCCAGCAGCGTAGCCACGGTGAACACCGGGGAGCTGTTTTTT.

This clonotype appeared many times. The chain combines TRBV7-9 with TRBJ2-5; no reliable D call. Germline CDR1 and CDR2: SEHNR and FQNEAQ (reference sequence). The CDR3 sequence is 14 residues long. Trimming took 0 bases from V and 3 from J, leaving 8 bases between them. Written as DNA, the CDR3 is TGTGCCAGCAGCTTAGCGACCCAGAAAGAGACCCAGTACTTC. Translation gives CASSLATQKETQYF.

The sample holds a few counts of this clonotype. This sequence joins TRBV7-2 and TRBJ2-1; no firm D call. Looked up from germline, CDR1 is SGHTA and CDR2 is FQGNSA. V lost 0 bases, J lost 4 bases, and 16 bases lay in between. CDR3 size: 17 residues. Here the CDR3 reads CASSLASFSAYYNEQFF. The CDR3 region has the DNA TGTGCCAGCAGCTTAGCCTCCTTTTCGGCATATTACAATGAGCAGTTCTTC.

This clonotype was detected ten times or more. This sequence joins TRBV10-3 and TRBJ2-3; the match to TRBD1 covers 10 bases. The V gene's germline CDR1 is ENHRY and CDR2 SYGVKD. The CDR3 runs to 14 residues. With 6 bases clipped from V and 1 base from J, the junction kept 1 base outside the gene matches. The CDR3 DNA reads TGTGCCATCAGCGGGACAGGGGGCACAGATACGCAGTATTTT. Translating gives CAISGTGGTDTQYF.

This clonotype was seen at least ten times. V is TRBV18 and J is TRBJ2-2; 8 bases match TRBD2. Germline lookup yields CDR1 KGHSH and CDR2 LQKENI. The CDR3 covers 16 residues. With 6 bases clipped from V and 3 bases from J, the junction kept 9 bases outside the gene matches. This chain's CDR3 is CASSEGVAGHTGELFF. The DNA for the CDR3 is TGTGCCAGCTCCGAAGGTGTAGCGGGGCACACCGGGGAGCTGTTTTTT. Full variable domain (remainder filled in from reference TRBV18 and TRBJ2-2): NAGVMQNPRHLVRRRGQEARLRCSPMKGHSHVYWYRQLPEEGLKFMVYLQKENIIDESGMPKERFSAEFPKEGPSILRIQQVVRGDSAAYFCASSEGVAGHTGELFFGEGSRLTVL.

This clonotype was counted a few times. The rearrangement links TRBV6-2 or TRBV6-3 to TRBJ2-5, with D tentatively TRBD1 or TRBD2 (5 bases each). The CDR3 loop spans 14 amino acids. V was pared by 2 bases and J by 5 bases, with 12 bases between. Looked up from germline, CDR1 is MNHEY and CDR2 is SVGEGT. The CDR3: CASSYVSGRETQYF. The CDR3 DNA is TGTGCCAGCAGTTACGTCTCGGGGCGGGAGACCCAGTACTTC.

This clonotype was seen more than once but under ten times. V gene TRBV15 combines with J gene TRBJ1-2; maybe TRBD1 (6 bases). CDR3 size: 15 residues. Trimming shortened V by 0 bases and J by 2 bases, and 10 bases separated the two germline ends. CDR1 and CDR2 from the germline V gene are LNHNV and YYDKDF (reference sequence). The CDR3 is CATSRDPGANYGYTF. CDR3 DNA sequence: TGTGCCACCAGCAGAGATCCGGGGGCGAACTATGGCTACACCTTC. The full variable domain, in which reference TRBV15 and TRBJ1-2 provide the parts outside the CDR3, is DAMVIQNPRYQVTQFGKPVTLSCSQTLNHNVMYWYQQKSSQAPKLLFHYYDKDFNNEADTPDNFQSRRPNTSFCFLDIRSPGLGDTAMYLCATSRDPGANYGYTFGSGTRLTVV.

By share, this clonotype counts as medium-sized. The gene calls are TRBV7-9 and TRBJ2-3; D gene uncertain. The CDR3 has 10 amino acids. CDR1 and CDR2 (germline): SEHNR, FQNEAQ (reference sequence). V lost 8 bases, J lost 4 bases, and 4 bases lay in between. Written as DNA, the CDR3 is TGTGCCAGCGAGTCAGATACGCAGTATTTT. Encoded protein: CASESDTQYF. The whole variable domain, remainder taken from reference TRBV7-9 and TRBJ2-3, is DTGVSQNPRHKITKRGQNVTFRCDPISEHNRLYWYRQTLGQGPEFLTYFQNEAQLEKSRLLSDRFSAERPKGSFSTLEIQRTEQGDSAMYLCASESDTQYFGPGTRLTVL.

This clonotype occurred many times. The CDR3 loop reads CASSFGTANQPQHF. The CDR3 DNA sequence: TGTGCCAGCAGCTTCGGGACAGCCAATCAGCCCCAGCATTTT. The rearrangement uses TRBV7-9 and TRBJ1-5; 7 bases match TRBD1. Germline loops: CDR1 SEHNR, CDR2 FQNEAQ (reference sequence). V was clipped by 3 bases and J by 3 bases; unmatched bases: 2. CDR3 size: 14 residues.

V usage is TRBV5-5 and J usage is TRBJ2-3; D unclear. CDR1 SGHKS and CDR2 YYEKEE come from the germline V gene (reference sequence). CDR3 size: 14 residues. Trimming took 4 bases from V and 1 from J, leaving 10 bases between them. The chain's CDR3 is CASSLGHRTDTQYF. The CDR3 DNA reads TGTGCCAGCAGCCTGGGCCATCGCACAGATACGCAGTATTTT.